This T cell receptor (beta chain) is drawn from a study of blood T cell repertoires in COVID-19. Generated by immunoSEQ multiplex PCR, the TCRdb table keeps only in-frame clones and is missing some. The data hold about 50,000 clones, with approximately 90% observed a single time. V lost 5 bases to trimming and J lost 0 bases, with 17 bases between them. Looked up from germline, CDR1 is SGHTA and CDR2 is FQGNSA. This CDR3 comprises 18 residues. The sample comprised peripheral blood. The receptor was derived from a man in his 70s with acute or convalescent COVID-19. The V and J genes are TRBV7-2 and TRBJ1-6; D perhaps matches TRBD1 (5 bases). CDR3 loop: CASSGGVHRSSYNSPLHF. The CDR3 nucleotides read TGTGCCAGCAGCGGAGGGGTCCACAGGAGCTCCTATAATTCACCCCTCCACTTT.